The 5 T cell receptor beta chains in this list originate from one sample, sequenced in a study of T cell responses to AZD1222 COVID-19 vaccine. Method: immunoSEQ multiplex PCR; TCRdb's copy keeps in-frame clones and lacks some. The sample consists of about 130,000 clones, approximately 90% of them appearing once. The sample here was peripheral blood, taken on day 0 of AZD1222 vaccination. All receptors come from an adult in good health.

The CDR3 spells CASSLGTAPNYGYTF. The CDR3 region has the DNA TGTGCCAGCAGCCTCGGGACGGCTCCTAACTATGGCTACACCTTC. The chain joins TRBV7-2 to TRBJ1-2; TRBD1 might be the D (5 bases). The CDR3 is 15 residues long. The germline V gene has CDR1 SGHTA and CDR2 FQGNSA. Trimming shortened V by 5 bases and J by 0 bases, and 13 bases separated the two germline ends.

This chain joins TRBV11-2 and TRBJ1-2; 7 nucleotides agree with TRBD1. The CDR3 is 12 amino acids. After removal of 5 bases from V and 8 bases from J, the junction contained 5 bases not matched to a gene. The V gene's germline CDR1 is SGHAT and CDR2 FQNNGV. The CDR3 protein is CASSKGQHGYTF. The CDR3 bases are TGTGCCAGCAGCAAGGGACAGCACGGCTACACCTTC.

The chain joins TRBV6-2 or TRBV6-3 to TRBJ2-5; tentative D call: TRBD1 (5 bases). V was clipped by 2 bases and J by 3 bases, with 16 bases between them. In germline, CDR1 is MNHEY, CDR2 SVGEGT. This CDR3 contains 16 residues. This CDR3 reads CASSYPTGLWEETQYF. The CDR3 DNA reads as TGTGCCAGCAGTTACCCCACAGGCCTCTGGGAAGAGACCCAGTACTTC.

V usage is TRBV6-7 and J usage is TRBJ1-5; D remains unclear. TRBV6-7 is an ORF, and what it does is uncertain. The CDR3 has 15 amino acids. V lost 6 bases to trimming and J lost 0 bases, with 12 bases between them. CDR3 loop: CASSPDSDSNQPQHF. CDR3 coding DNA: TGTGCCAGCAGCCCAGATAGTGATAGCAATCAGCCCCAGCATTTT.

The CDR3 DNA sequence: TGTGCCAGCAGCTTCTCAGGGGGCTATAATTCACCCCTCCACTTT. Translated: CASSFSGGYNSPLHF. V is TRBV5-6 and J is TRBJ1-6, with 7 bases that match TRBD1. V dropped 2 bases and J dropped 3; count of bases not matched to a gene: 2. Germline loops: CDR1 SGHDT, CDR2 YYEEEE. The CDR3 totals 15 residues. The full variable domain, completed using reference TRBV5-6 and TRBJ1-6, is DAGVTQSPTHLIKTRGQQVTLRCSPKSGHDTVSWYQQALGQGPQFIFQYYEEEERQRGNFPDRFSGHQFPNYSSELNVNALLLGDSALYLCASSFSGGYNSPLHFGNGTRLTVT.